These 19 T cell receptor beta chains were all obtained from the same sample, sequenced in a study of T cells in Graves' hyperthyroidism and ophthalmopathy. RNA transcripts were the template for amplifying TCR beta CDR3 regions. A first-round RT-PCR of the TCR CDR3 used the HTBI primer set. TCRdb re-called the multiplex PCR reads through MiXCR, storing one row per CDR3 protein. The sample lists around 600,000 distinct CDR3 sequences, 15% to 19% seen once, with about 7% in the top ten. The source material was blood. These receptors originate from a woman aged 30 to 39 with Graves' hyperthyroidism.

This sequence joins TRBV5-5 and TRBJ2-5; D may be TRBD1 (6 bases). The CDR3 totals 15 residues. The V and J ends lost 0 bases and 5 bases respectively, with 14 bases between them. Germline CDR1 is SGHKS and CDR2 is YYEKEE (reference sequence). CDR3 in amino acids: CASSLGAGVLETQYF. The DNA for the CDR3 is TGTGCCAGCAGCTTGGGGGCAGGGGTATTGGAGACCCAGTACTTC.

This clonotype was counted a few times. V gene TRBV9 combines with J gene TRBJ2-5; no firm D call. With 4 bases removed from V and 5 bases from J, the gap between germline ends came to 12 bases. Germline V gene sequence: CDR1 SGDLS, CDR2 YYNGEE. CDR3 length: 13 residues. CDR3 sequence: CASSPSVSETQYF. CDR3 DNA sequence: TGTGCCAGCAGCCCCTCGGTTTCCGAGACCCAGTACTTC.

This clonotype showed up many times. The chain has TRBV5-1 and TRBJ2-7; 14 bases are a match to TRBD2. Per germline, CDR1 SGHRS and CDR2 YFSETQ. This CDR3 contains 16 residues. The ends lost 4 bases at V and 5 bases at J; junction bases unmatched: 8. CDR3 sequence (DNA): TGCGCCAGCAGCCCCCGACTAGCGGGAGGGCCCCACGAGCAGTACTTC. It specifies CASSPRLAGGPHEQYF.

The rearrangement uses TRBV12-3 or TRBV12-4 and TRBJ2-1, with TRBD2 matching over 9 bases. V lost 6 bases and J lost 9; bases outside the gene matches: 6. The CDR3 runs to 13 residues. This CDR3 is CASRIAGVAEQFF. The CDR3 DNA is TGTGCCAGCAGGATAGCGGGAGTCGCTGAGCAGTTCTTC.

This clonotype was counted a few times. This chain connects TRBV30 to TRBJ2-2; D tentatively fits TRBD1 or TRBD2 (6 bases each). This CDR3 comprises 15 residues. CDR1 and CDR2 from the germline V gene are GTSNPN and SVGIG (reference sequence). The V and J ends lost 4 bases and 5 bases respectively, with 17 bases between them. The CDR3 DNA reads TGTGCCTGGACTCACGGGGGCACTAAAACCGGGGAGCTGTTTTTT. It codes for CAWTHGGTKTGELFF.

This chain joins TRBV11-2 and TRBJ2-3; TRBD1 is a possible D gene (6 bases). V was clipped by 6 bases and J by 5 bases, with 12 bases between them. CDR3 length: 13 amino acids. Germline V gene data show CDR1 as SGHAT and CDR2 as FQNNGV. This chain's CDR3 is CASRLQGQDTQYF. CDR3 coding DNA: TGTGCCAGCAGATTACAGGGACAAGATACGCAGTATTTT.

This clonotype occurred many times. The chain carries TRBV2 and TRBJ1-6, with a tentative D call TRBD1 (5 bases). Germline values: CDR1 SNHLY, CDR2 FYNNEI. The CDR3 is made up of 16 amino acids. The germline V and J ends were trimmed by 8 bases and 0 bases, with 14 bases remaining between them. CDR3 sequence reads: CASLGGRFSYNSPLHF. The CDR3 nucleotides are TGTGCCAGCCTGGGGGGACGGTTCTCCTATAATTCACCCCTCCACTTT.

This clonotype was found a few times. V gene TRBV20-1 combines with J gene TRBJ2-5; D not certain. There are 13 residues in the CDR3. Germline V gene sequence: CDR1 DFQATT, CDR2 SNEGSKA (reference sequence). The V end lost 2 bases, the J end lost 4 bases, and 11 bases lay between the germline ends. The CDR3 DNA follows: TGCAGTGCTAGACAGGAGTATCCAGAGACCCAGTACTTC. Protein product: CSARQEYPETQYF.

This clonotype was seen ten or more times. J is TRBJ2-1 and V is TRBV5-1, with 7 bases matching TRBD2. With V trimmed by 1 base and J by 0 bases, 7 bases remained unmatched. The CDR3 is 17 residues long. Germline V gene data show CDR1 as SGHRS and CDR2 as YFSETQ. The CDR3 DNA sequence: TGCGCCAGCAGCTTGACCCTAGCGGATCGCTCCTACAATGAGCAGTTCTTC. Translation: CASSLTLADRSYNEQFF.

This clonotype came up many times. The chain combines TRBV7-2 with TRBJ2-5, with D hard to call. V was cut by 4 bases and J by 2 bases, with 11 bases left in between. The CDR3 has 14 amino acids. Germline V gives CDR1 SGHTA, CDR2 FQGNSA. The CDR3 bases are TGTGCCAGCAGCTCCTATCAGTTACAAGAGACCCAGTACTTC. Translation: CASSSYQLQETQYF. Based on the CDR3 plus reference TRBV7-2 and TRBJ2-5, the full variable domain is GAGVSQSPSNKVTEKGKDVELRCDPISGHTALYWYRQSLGQGLEFLIYFQGNSAPDKSGLPSDRFSAERTGGSVSTLTIQRTQQEDSAVYLCASSSYQLQETQYFGPGTRLLVL.

The rearrangement uses TRBV6-2 or TRBV6-3 and TRBJ2-5; 10 bases agree with TRBD1. This CDR3 is built from 15 residues. V shed 2 bases and J 4 bases; nucleotides not matched to a gene: 4. The germline CDR1 and CDR2 sequences are MNHEY and SVGEGT. The CDR3 loop is CASSYGTGDLETQYF. The CDR3 bases are TGTGCCAGCAGTTACGGGACAGGGGATTTAGAGACCCAGTACTTC.

This clonotype occurred many times. The chain recombines TRBV18 with TRBJ2-7; D possibly matches TRBD1 or TRBD2 (5 bases each). This CDR3 comprises 15 residues. The V and J ends lost 4 bases and 2 bases respectively, with 15 bases between them. From germline, CDR1 is KGHSH and CDR2 LQKENI. This CDR3 reads CASSRIRDATYEQYF. As DNA, the CDR3 is TGTGCCAGCTCACGGATCCGGGACGCTACCTACGAGCAGTACTTC.

This clonotype was counted ten times or more. The chain has TRBV12-3 or TRBV12-4 and TRBJ2-3; D remains ambiguous. Trimming pared 5 bases from V and 2 bases from J, leaving 14 bases between. The CDR3 consists of 15 residues. CDR3: CASSPTGPDTDTQYF. The CDR3 region has the DNA TGTGCCAGCAGTCCAACCGGGCCAGACACAGATACGCAGTATTTT.

About this clonotype: A much larger clone differs by one base, so this may be a read error. The V and J genes are TRBV28 and TRBJ1-3; unclear D gene. Deletions cut 4 bases from V and 6 bases from J, with 4 bases between. The CDR3 spans 11 residues. Germline CDR1 reads MDHEN; CDR2 reads SYDVKM. The CDR3 DNA follows: TGTGCCAGCAGTTACGAAAACACCATATATTTT. As protein: CASSYENTIYF.

The chain has TRBV29-1 and TRBJ1-2, with D unclear. The CDR3 length is 15 residues. Trimming took off 6 bases at V and 10 bases at J, with 27 bases between the two ends. The V gene's germline CDR1 is SQVTM and CDR2 ANQGSEA. CDR3 DNA sequence: TGCAGCGTGCCTATTTTTGAGCCCCGGGAGGGCGTCTACACCTTC. It translates to CSVPIFEPREGVYTF.

As concerns this clonotype: A much larger clone differs by one base, so this may be a read error. CDR3 in amino acids: CASSQLLYNERFF. DNA of the CDR3: TGTGCCAGCAGCCAACTACTCTACAATGAGCGGTTCTTC. The chain uses TRBV3-1 and TRBJ2-1; D ambiguous. The CDR3 is made up of 13 amino acids. Looked up from germline, CDR1 is LGHDT and CDR2 is YNNKEL (reference sequence).

At least ten counts were recorded for this clonotype. The chain couples TRBV5-1 to TRBJ2-1, with 9 bases lining up with TRBD1. J lost 3 bases, V lost 0 bases, and 4 bases had no gene match. The CDR3 spans 16 residues. Germline CDR1 is SGHRS and CDR2 is YFSETQ. Here the CDR3 DNA reads TGCGCCAGCAGCTTGGGGTCGGGACAGGGCTACAATGAGCAGTTCTTC. It specifies CASSLGSGQGYNEQFF.

This clonotype was counted ten times or more. This rearrangement joins TRBV20-1 to TRBJ2-6; TRBD2 might be the D (5 bases). Germline assignment: CDR1 DFQATT and CDR2 SNEGSKA (reference sequence). The germline V and J ends were trimmed by 3 bases and 4 bases, with 13 bases remaining between them. CDR3 length: 15 amino acids. This chain's CDR3 is CSASLGLAGANVLTF. The DNA of the CDR3 is TGCAGTGCTAGTTTAGGGTTAGCGGGGGCCAACGTCCTGACTTTC.

This clonotype was seen at least ten times. This chain connects TRBV6-1 to TRBJ2-7, with D uncertain. V was trimmed by 5 bases and J by 3 bases, leaving 14 bases between them. Germline V gene data show CDR1 as MNHNS and CDR2 as SASEGT. This CDR3 has 14 residues. The CDR3 spells CASSSRNRHYEQYF. The CDR3 region has the DNA TGTGCCAGCAGTTCCCGGAACAGACACTACGAGCAGTACTTC.